The clone carrying this T cell receptor beta chain was counted a few times. Its matching antigen is unknown. The individuals who served as donors were healthy Caucasians living in Russia, aged about 6 to 95. Isolation recovered at least 6.5 million PBMCs from every sample. These data originate in a study of blood T cells in healthy people across ages. A J-beta primer mix and a sample-barcoded 5' primer were used in a second PCR of about 7 to 12 cycles. TCRdb analysed the 5' RACE reads with MiXCR anew, one entry per CDR3 protein. Of around 800,000 distinct CDR3 sequences in the sample, 60% to 80% are singletons; the top ten hold around a quarter. General study findings and limits: In long-lived donors, naive CD4+ cell counts and diversity exceeded those of aged donors. Unsorted PBMC material precluded a definitive naive versus antigen-experienced comparison.

The clonotype was recovered from a man aged 30 to 39 in good health. Sample: blood.

The CDR3 loop reads CASSLRAGGNSPLHF. CDR3 in DNA: TGTGCCAGCAGTTTGAGGGCCGGAGGGAATTCACCCCTCCACTTT. The V gene is TRBV12-3 or TRBV12-4, the J gene TRBJ1-6; unclear D gene. The CDR3 is made up of 15 amino acids. The germline V and J ends were trimmed by 3 bases and 7 bases, with 13 bases remaining between them.